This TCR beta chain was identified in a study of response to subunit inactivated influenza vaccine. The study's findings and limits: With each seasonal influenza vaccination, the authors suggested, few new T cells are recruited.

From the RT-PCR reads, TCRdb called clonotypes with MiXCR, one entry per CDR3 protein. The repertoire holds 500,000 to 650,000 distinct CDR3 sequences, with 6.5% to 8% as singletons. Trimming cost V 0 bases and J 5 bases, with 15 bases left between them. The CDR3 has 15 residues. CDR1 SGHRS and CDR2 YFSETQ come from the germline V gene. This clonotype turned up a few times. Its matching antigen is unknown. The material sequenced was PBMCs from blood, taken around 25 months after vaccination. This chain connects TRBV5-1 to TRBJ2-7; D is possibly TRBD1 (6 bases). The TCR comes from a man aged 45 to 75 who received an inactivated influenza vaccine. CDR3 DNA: TGCGCCAGCAGCTTGGGGCCGGGACAACCTAACGAGCAGTACTTC. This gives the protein CASSLGPGQPNEQYF.